The rows below give T cell receptor beta chains drawn from one sample of a study of T cells after yellow fever vaccination. Via MiXCR, TCRdb re-called the 5' RACE reads, giving one row per CDR3 protein. This sample has 250,000 to 300,000 distinct CDR3 sequences, with 10% to 15% found just once. The specimen comprised CD4+ T cells sorted from PBMCs, sampled 45 days after the yellow fever booster vaccination. The receptors were sampled from a man aged 30-40 years who received the YFV17D yellow fever vaccine. CDR3s include the opening cysteine and the closing phenylalanine or tryptophan. A D gene is named only where the DNA matches it firmly. The listing skips clone size in some rows; elsewhere it reads once, few, many or a size class.

- | TRBJ1-2 | few | TRBV6-5 | 12 | CASSPTGYGYTF | TGTGCCAGCAGCCCGACAGGTTATGGCTACACCTTC
TRBD2 | TRBJ2-7 | - | TRBV6-2/TRBV6-3 | 15 | CASSYHLSGTYEQYF | TGTGCCAGCAGTTACCATCTGAGCGGGACCTACGAGCAGTACTTC
TRBD2 | TRBJ2-5 | - | TRBV5-1 | 19 | CASSFLAGAGFTKGETQYF | TGCGCCAGCAGCTTCCTAGCGGGAGCTGGCTTTACGAAAGGGGAGACCCAGTACTTC
TRBD2 | TRBJ2-1 | - | TRBV20-1 | 14 | CSASQTSGRVEQFF | TGCAGTGCTAGTCAAACTAGCGGGAGGGTTGAGCAGTTCTTC
TRBD1 | TRBJ2-5 | - | TRBV5-6 | 13 | CASRKTGGETQYF | TGTGCCAGCAGAAAGACAGGGGGAGAGACCCAGTACTTC
- | TRBJ1-1 | - | TRBV7-2 | 14 | CASSPAGVSGLAFF | TGTGCCAGCAGCCCAGCAGGAGTCTCAGGTTTAGCTTTCTTT
- | TRBJ2-7 | - | TRBV11-2 | 12 | CASSFRVSEQYF | TGTGCCAGCAGCTTCAGGGTCTCCGAGCAGTACTTC
- | TRBJ1-1 | many | TRBV5-6 | 14 | CASSPYRENTEAFF | TGTGCCAGCAGCCCCTACAGGGAGAACACTGAAGCTTTCTTT
- | TRBJ2-3 | few | TRBV9 | 15 | CASSMTLEPTDTQYF | TGTGCCAGCAGCATGACGTTGGAGCCCACAGATACGCAGTATTTT
- | TRBJ2-3 | many | TRBV20-1 | 12 | CSWGTHTDTQYF | TGCAGCTGGGGGACCCACACAGATACGCAGTATTTT
TRBD1 | TRBJ2-7 | few | TRBV12-3/TRBV12-4 | 13 | CASTSTGRSEQYF | TGTGCCAGCACCTCGACAGGGAGAAGCGAGCAGTACTTC
- | TRBJ2-7 | - | TRBV7-9 | 16 | CAGDQTVGRRTYEQYF | TGTGCCGGCGATCAAACAGTGGGGCGCCGAACCTACGAGCAGTACTTC
- | TRBJ1-1 | - | TRBV7-3 | 13 | CASSLMENTEAFF | TGTGCCAGCAGCTTAATGGAGAACACTGAAGCTTTCTTT
TRBD2 | TRBJ2-3 | - | TRBV20-1 | 14 | CSAKRGGGTDTQYF | TGCAGTGCGAAAAGGGGAGGGGGCACAGATACGCAGTATTTT